This note documents a single T cell receptor (beta chain) sequence. Its antigen is unidentified. All of the isolated RNA was reverse transcribed, so expressed TCRB transcripts were sequenced. Each sample of naive, central memory or regulatory T cells had, on average, approximately 3.5 million reads. Produced via immunoSEQ multiplex PCR; TCRdb's table is partial and in-frame only. The table records about 640,000 clones, 9.5% to 15% of them present only once. This sample was taken from a study of beta chain features in type 1 diabetes. Study-wide findings and caveats: Significant though moderate, a shortening of TCRB CDR3s appeared in all four CD4+ subsets of Type 1 diabetes patients.

Trimming removed 3 bases from V and 2 bases from J, with 10 bases in between. The germline CDR1 and CDR2 sequences are SGHTA and FQGNSA. The CDR3 is 14 residues long. Purities in excess of 95% were seen in all sorted populations. V and J are TRBV7-2 and TRBJ2-5; no firm D call. The receptor was derived from a man under 40 with type 1 diabetes. Source material: naive CD4+ T cells from blood. Here the CDR3 DNA reads TGTGCCAGCAGCTTTGGGATCCTACAAGAGACCCAGTACTTC. Protein: CASSFGILQETQYF. Together with reference TRBV7-2 and TRBJ2-5, the CDR3 gives the full variable domain: GAGVSQSPSNKVTEKGKDVELRCDPISGHTALYWYRQSLGQGLEFLIYFQGNSAPDKSGLPSDRFSAERTGGSVSTLTIQRTQQEDSAVYLCASSFGILQETQYFGPGTRLLVL.